These 20 T cell receptor beta chains were all obtained from the same sample, sequenced in a study of response to subunit inactivated influenza vaccine. A single record per CDR3 protein comes from TCRdb applying MiXCR to the RT-PCR reads. In the table there are just under 550,000 distinct CDR3 sequences, roughly 25% of which are singletons. The data also belong to a second study, concerning T cells expressing NK-cell markers. That paper notes: It was by 5'RACE template switching with UMIs that TCR beta cDNA was made.

The source was CD4+ T cells sorted from PBMCs, collected about 13 days after vaccination. These receptors came from a man aged 50 to 60 who received an inactivated influenza vaccine.

This clonotype was counted ten times or more. This sequence joins TRBV4-2 and TRBJ1-4, with a tentative D call TRBD1 (5 bases). The germline gives CDR1 LGHNA, CDR2 YNFKEQ. V lost 2 bases and J lost 6, with 10 bases in between. The CDR3 has 14 amino acids. CDR3 sequence: CASSQRGSYEKLFF. The CDR3 coding sequence is TGTGCCAGCAGCCAAAGGGGTTCCTATGAAAAACTGTTTTTT.

This rearrangement joins TRBV12-3 or TRBV12-4 to TRBJ2-6; D tentatively fits TRBD1 or TRBD2 (6 bases each). The CDR3 spans 16 residues. The V and J ends lost 5 bases and 1 base respectively, with 12 bases between them. Here the CDR3 reads CASSTIGGSGANVLTF. The CDR3 nucleotides are TGTGCCAGCAGTACCATAGGGGGGTCTGGGGCCAACGTCCTGACTTTC.

The genes are TRBV6-2 or TRBV6-3 and TRBJ2-2; possible D gene TRBD2, 6 bases. The V end was cut by 7 bases, the J end by 2 bases, with 20 bases between. Germline loops: CDR1 MNHEY, CDR2 SVGEGT. The CDR3 runs to 17 residues. CDR3 sequence: CASTLVEGLTNTGELFF. As DNA, the CDR3 is TGTGCCAGCACCCTGGTTGAGGGACTCACAAACACCGGGGAGCTGTTTTTT.

The chain recombines TRBV7-6 with TRBJ1-3, with D hard to call. CDR3 length equals 15 residues. The ends were cut back, 1 base at V and 3 bases at J, with 10 bases in the middle. Germline assignment: CDR1 SGHVS and CDR2 FNYEAQ. CDR3 DNA sequence: TGTGCCAGCAGCTTAGGTCGGGGAGGTGGAAACACCATATATTTT. Translation gives CASSLGRGGGNTIYF.

This clonotype was seen repeatedly, ten times or more. This chain joins TRBV5-4 and TRBJ2-1; D is ambiguous. The CDR3 is made up of 15 amino acids. CDR1 SGHNT and CDR2 YYREEE come from the germline V gene (reference sequence). Between the trimmed V and J ends, which lost 2 bases and 4 bases, there was a span of 13 bases. The chain's CDR3 is CASSFGSQIYNEQFF. The CDR3 DNA is TGTGCCAGCAGCTTTGGTTCCCAGATTTACAATGAGCAGTTCTTC.

The gene calls are TRBV10-3 and TRBJ2-2, with TRBD1 matching 8 bases. Germline CDR1 reads ENHRY; CDR2 reads SYGVKD. With V trimmed by 6 bases and J by 6 bases, 9 bases remained unmatched. This CDR3 has 15 amino acids. Here the CDR3 reads CAISGLDREAGELFF. In nucleotides, the CDR3 is TGTGCCATCAGCGGCCTGGACAGGGAGGCCGGGGAGCTGTTTTTT.

This clonotype was observed a handful of times. The J gene is TRBJ2-2, the V gene TRBV27, with 7 bases fitting TRBD1. Germline CDR1 reads MNHEY; CDR2 reads SMNVEV (reference sequence). V was clipped by 6 bases and J by 2 bases; unmatched bases: 3. CDR3 length: 14 residues. The CDR3 DNA reads as TGTGCCAGCAGAGTAGGGGGCAACACCGGGGAGCTGTTTTTT. This gives the protein CASRVGGNTGELFF.

This clonotype showed up just once. The chain carries TRBV9 and TRBJ1-5; the D is unclear. Germline CDR1 reads SGDLS; CDR2 reads YYNGEE. The CDR3 loop spans 15 amino acids. Trimming removed 0 bases from V and 0 bases from J, with 7 bases in between. The CDR3 coding sequence is TGTGCCAGCAGCGTAGTAGGGAATAGCAATCAGCCCCAGCATTTT. It specifies CASSVVGNSNQPQHF.

This chain joins TRBV20-1 and TRBJ1-1, with D unresolved. Germline CDR1 reads DFQATT; CDR2 reads SNEGSKA (reference sequence). This CDR3 is built from 13 residues. V was clipped by 2 bases and J by 6 bases, with 13 bases between them. This CDR3 reads CSARPPRVSEAFF. The DNA of the CDR3 is TGCAGTGCTAGACCTCCCCGAGTGTCTGAAGCTTTCTTT.

The table lists this clonotype with a few counts. This chain joins TRBV20-1 and TRBJ2-4, with D possibly matching TRBD1 (6 bases). The CDR3 runs to 13 residues. The V gene's germline CDR1 is DFQATT and CDR2 SNEGSKA (reference sequence). With 7 bases removed from V and 3 bases from J, the gap between germline ends came to 13 bases. The CDR3 region is CSEKGVGKNIQYF. CDR3 bases: TGCAGTGAGAAGGGGGTTGGCAAAAACATTCAGTACTTC.

In nucleotides, the CDR3 is TGCAGTGCTAGAGATCCCGGGACTAGCGGCCGCACAGATACGCAGTATTTT. Translation: CSARDPGTSGRTDTQYF. The chain employs TRBV20-1 and TRBJ2-3; 11 positions agree with TRBD2. The CDR3 extends over 17 amino acids. Germline V gene lookup returns CDR1 DFQATT and CDR2 SNEGSKA (reference sequence). V dropped 0 bases and J dropped 1; count of bases not matched to a gene: 6.

This clonotype appeared a few times. The chain couples TRBV29-1 to TRBJ2-5, with 7 positions matching TRBD2. The germline CDR1 and CDR2 sequences are SQVTM and ANQGSEA. CDR3 length equals 12 residues. V lost 6 bases, J lost 7 bases, and 8 bases stayed unmatched. Here the CDR3 reads CSVSKREGTQYF. The CDR3 DNA reads TGCAGCGTAAGCAAAAGGGAGGGGACCCAGTACTTC.

This clonotype was detected a few times. The chain couples TRBV20-1 to TRBJ2-1, with 11 nucleotides matching TRBD2. CDR1 and CDR2 (germline): DFQATT, SNEGSKA (reference sequence). CDR3 length: 14 amino acids. V was pared by 5 bases and J by 9 bases, with 9 bases of the junction left unmatched. In nucleotides, the CDR3 is TGCAGTGCTCTACCCACTAGCGGGAGAAGTGAGCAGTTCTTC. This encodes CSALPTSGRSEQFF.

This clonotype occurred a few times. This sequence joins TRBV2 and TRBJ2-7, with 8 positions matching TRBD2. V trimming: 2 bases; J trimming: 7 bases; junction bases outside the gene matches: 4. Germline lookup yields CDR1 SNHLY and CDR2 FYNNEI. The CDR3 loop spans 13 amino acids. The CDR3 sequence: CASSELAGREQYF. In nucleotides, the CDR3 is TGTGCCAGCAGTGAACTAGCGGGCAGAGAGCAGTACTTC.

This chain uses TRBV7-9 with TRBJ2-3; D may be TRBD1 or TRBD2 (5 bases each). CDR3 length: 14 residues. Looked up from germline, CDR1 is SEHNR and CDR2 is FQNEAQ (reference sequence). The V end lost 10 bases, the J end lost 3 bases, and 17 bases lay between the germline ends. The CDR3 loop is CATQIGGRTDTQYF. Written as DNA, the CDR3 is TGTGCCACCCAGATTGGGGGTAGAACAGATACGCAGTATTTT.

This clonotype was counted only a few times. The V gene is TRBV29-1, the J gene TRBJ2-1; TRBD2 matches 11 bases. The CDR3 is made up of 13 amino acids. J was trimmed by 6 bases and V by 4 bases; bases with no gene match: 2. CDR1 and CDR2 (germline): SQVTM, ANQGSEA. CDR3: CSVVAGGPNEQFF. CDR3 in DNA: TGCAGCGTTGTAGCGGGGGGGCCCAATGAGCAGTTCTTC.

There are many counts of this clonotype. The chain carries TRBV5-1 and TRBJ2-5; D not certain. V lost 0 bases, J lost 2 bases, and 8 bases lay in between. Germline V gene lookup returns CDR1 SGHRS and CDR2 YFSETQ. The length of the CDR3 is 14 residues. This chain's CDR3 is CASSLGALQETQYF. The CDR3 bases are TGCGCCAGCAGCTTGGGGGCACTTCAAGAGACCCAGTACTTC.

This chain uses TRBV12-3 or TRBV12-4 with TRBJ2-7, with D possibly matching TRBD2 (6 bases). The CDR3 runs 14 residues. The V and J ends lost 5 bases and 7 bases respectively, with 18 bases between them. The CDR3 DNA sequence: TGTGCCAGCAGTATGGGAGGCCTTTGGTGGGAGCAGTACTTC. This translates into CASSMGGLWWEQYF.

The V call is TRBV12-3 or TRBV12-4, the J call TRBJ1-5, with D perhaps matching TRBD1 (5 bases). The CDR3 has 15 residues. The germline V and J ends were trimmed by 0 bases and 6 bases, with 12 bases remaining between them. CDR3 DNA sequence: TGTGCCAGCAGTTTAGCGTGGGGGGGAGGTCAGCCCCAGCATTTT. This codes for CASSLAWGGGQPQHF.

This clonotype was recorded a few times. V is TRBV12-3 or TRBV12-4 and J is TRBJ2-5, with 7 bases aligning to TRBD2. The V and J ends lost 8 bases and 5 bases, in that order; junction bases with no gene match: 8. There are 13 residues in the CDR3. This CDR3 is CASSHGGWETQYF. The DNA for the CDR3 is TGTGCCAGCTCCCACGGGGGGTGGGAGACCCAGTACTTC.